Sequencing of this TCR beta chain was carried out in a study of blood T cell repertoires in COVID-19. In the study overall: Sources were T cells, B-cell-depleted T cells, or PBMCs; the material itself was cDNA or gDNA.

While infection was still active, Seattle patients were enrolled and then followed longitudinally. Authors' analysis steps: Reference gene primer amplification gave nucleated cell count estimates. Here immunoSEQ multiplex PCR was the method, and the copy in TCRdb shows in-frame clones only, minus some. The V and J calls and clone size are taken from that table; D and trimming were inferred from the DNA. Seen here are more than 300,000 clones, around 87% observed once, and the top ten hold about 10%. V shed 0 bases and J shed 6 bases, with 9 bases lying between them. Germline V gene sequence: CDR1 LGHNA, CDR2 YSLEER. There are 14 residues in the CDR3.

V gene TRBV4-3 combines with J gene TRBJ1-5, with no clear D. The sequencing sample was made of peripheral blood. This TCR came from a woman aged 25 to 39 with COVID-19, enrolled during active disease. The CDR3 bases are TGCGCCAGCAGCCAAGACAGGATGGGTCAGCCCCAGCATTTT. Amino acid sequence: CASSQDRMGQPQHF.